This T cell receptor beta chain derives from a study of OX40 agonist ivuxolimab in advanced cancers. On the study more broadly: The diagnoses of dose-escalation patients were hepatocellular carcinoma, melanoma, renal cell or head and neck cancer. Study-level points and caveats: With doses of 0.1 to 3.0 mg/kg, CD4+ and CD8+ blood T cells had undergone clonal expansion by week 6.

As to this clone: What it recognizes is unknown.

V lost 5 bases to trimming and J lost 0 bases, with 12 bases between them. Germline CDR1 is SGHRS and CDR2 is YFSETQ. The CDR3 is 15 residues long. Using immunoSEQ multiplex PCR, the repertoire was profiled, and TCRdb retains in-frame clones only, with some absent. The data contain around 110,000 clones, 90% to 95% of them singletons. This sequence was found in an adult with an advanced solid tumor such as melanoma, head and neck, liver or kidney cancer. Sequencing used CD4+ or CD8+ T cells sorted from blood, obtained in a trial of the OX40 agonist ivuxolimab. V and J are TRBV5-1 and TRBJ1-5, with D tentatively TRBD1 (5 bases). The CDR3 DNA reads TGCGCCAGCAGGGAGACAGTTAATAGCAATCAGCCCCAGCATTTT. It translates to CASRETVNSNQPQHF.